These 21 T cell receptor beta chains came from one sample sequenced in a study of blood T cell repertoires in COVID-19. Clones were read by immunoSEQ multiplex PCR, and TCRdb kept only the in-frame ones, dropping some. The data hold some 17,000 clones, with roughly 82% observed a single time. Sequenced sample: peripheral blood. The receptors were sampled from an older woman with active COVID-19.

The CDR3 DNA reads as TGCGCCAGCAGCTTACAGGGACATAGCAATCAGCCCCAGCATTTT. As protein: CASSLQGHSNQPQHF. The rearrangement uses TRBV5-1 and TRBJ1-5; D may be TRBD1 (6 bases). V lost 2 bases to trimming and J lost 0 bases, with 9 bases between them. This CDR3 is built from 15 residues. Germline CDR1 and CDR2: SGHRS and YFSETQ.

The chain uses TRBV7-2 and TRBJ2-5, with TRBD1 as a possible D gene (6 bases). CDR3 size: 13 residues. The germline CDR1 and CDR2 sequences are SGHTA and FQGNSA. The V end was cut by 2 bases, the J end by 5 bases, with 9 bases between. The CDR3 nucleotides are TGTGCCAGCAGCTTATCAGGGGACGAGACCCAGTACTTC. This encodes CASSLSGDETQYF.

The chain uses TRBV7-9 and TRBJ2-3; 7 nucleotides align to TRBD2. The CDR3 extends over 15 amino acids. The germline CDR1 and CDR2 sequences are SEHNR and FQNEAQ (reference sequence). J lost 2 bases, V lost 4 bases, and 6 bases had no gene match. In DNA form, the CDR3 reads TGTGCCAGCAGCTCCGCCAGGGACTACACAGATACGCAGTATTTT. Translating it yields CASSSARDYTDTQYF.

The CDR3 nucleotides read TGTGCCAGCAGCGTAGCGGGTAGCGGGACCTATGAGCAGTTCTTC. This translates into CASSVAGSGTYEQFF. The chain recombines TRBV9 with TRBJ2-1; 8 bases are a match to TRBD2. This CDR3 is built from 15 residues. The trim removed 0 bases at V and 8 bases at J, leaving 7 bases unmatched. Germline CDR1 SGDLS, CDR2 YYNGEE.

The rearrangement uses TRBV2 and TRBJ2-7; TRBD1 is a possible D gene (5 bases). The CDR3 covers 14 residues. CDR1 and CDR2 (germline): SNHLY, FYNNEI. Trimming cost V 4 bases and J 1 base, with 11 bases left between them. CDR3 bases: TGTGCCAGCAGTGCCAGGGTGACATCCTACGAGCAGTACTTC. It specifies CASSARVTSYEQYF. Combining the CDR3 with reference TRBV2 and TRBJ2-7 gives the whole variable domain EPEVTQTPSHQVTQMGQEVILRCVPISNHLYFYWYRQILGQKVEFLVSFYNNEISEKSEIFDDQFSVERPDGSNFTLKIRSTKLEDSAMYFCASSARVTSYEQYFGPGTRLTVT.

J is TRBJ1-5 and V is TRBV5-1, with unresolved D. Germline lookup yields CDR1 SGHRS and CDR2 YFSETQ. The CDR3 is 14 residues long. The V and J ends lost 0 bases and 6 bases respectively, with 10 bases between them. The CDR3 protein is CASSLGLSGQPQHF. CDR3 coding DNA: TGCGCCAGCAGCTTGGGTTTATCGGGTCAGCCCCAGCATTTT.

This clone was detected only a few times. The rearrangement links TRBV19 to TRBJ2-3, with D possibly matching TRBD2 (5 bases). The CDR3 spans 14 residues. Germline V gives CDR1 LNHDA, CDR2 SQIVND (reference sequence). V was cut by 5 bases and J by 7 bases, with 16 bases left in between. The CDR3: CASSPLEGMNTQYF. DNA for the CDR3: TGTGCCAGTAGTCCCCTAGAGGGAATGAATACGCAGTATTTT.

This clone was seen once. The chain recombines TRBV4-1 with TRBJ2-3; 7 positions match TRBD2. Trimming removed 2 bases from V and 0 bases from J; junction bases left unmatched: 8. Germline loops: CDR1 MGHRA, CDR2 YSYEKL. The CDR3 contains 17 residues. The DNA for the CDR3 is TGCGCCAGCAGCCAACTCAGCGGGACGCCGAGCACAGATACGCAGTATTTT. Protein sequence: CASSQLSGTPSTDTQYF.

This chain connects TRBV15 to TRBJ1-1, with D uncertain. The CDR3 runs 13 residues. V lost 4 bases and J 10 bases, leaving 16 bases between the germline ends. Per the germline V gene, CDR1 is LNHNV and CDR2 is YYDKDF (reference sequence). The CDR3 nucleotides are TGTGCCACCAGCAATGCGGGTCGCGCGATAGCTTTCTTT. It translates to CATSNAGRAIAFF.

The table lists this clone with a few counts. The CDR3 sequence: CASSFFASGAGAYEQYF. Written as DNA, the CDR3 is TGTGCCAGCAGCTTCTTCGCATCCGGGGCAGGGGCCTACGAGCAGTACTTC. The chain couples TRBV5-5 to TRBJ2-7; D possibly corresponds to TRBD1 (6 bases). Germline assignment: CDR1 SGHKS and CDR2 YYEKEE (reference sequence). The CDR3 is 17 residues long. The V gene lost 2 bases and the J gene lost 2 bases, with 20 bases spanning the gap.

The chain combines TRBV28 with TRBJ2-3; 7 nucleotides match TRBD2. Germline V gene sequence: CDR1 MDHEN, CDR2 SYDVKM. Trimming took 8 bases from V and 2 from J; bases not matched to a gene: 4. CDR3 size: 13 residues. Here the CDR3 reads CASERDSTDTQYF. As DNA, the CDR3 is TGTGCCAGCGAGCGGGATTCCACAGATACGCAGTATTTT.

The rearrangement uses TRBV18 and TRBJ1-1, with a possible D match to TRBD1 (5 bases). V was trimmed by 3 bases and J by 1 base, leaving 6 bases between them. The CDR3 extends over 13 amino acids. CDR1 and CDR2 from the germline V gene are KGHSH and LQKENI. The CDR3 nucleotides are TGTGCCAGCTCACCTACAGGGAACACTGAAGCTTTCTTT. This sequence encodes CASSPTGNTEAFF.

CDR3 sequence (DNA): TGTGCCAGCACCCTACTAGCGAGGAATGAGCAGTTCTTC. It encodes CASTLLARNEQFF. This chain uses TRBV6-5 with TRBJ2-1; 7 bases fit TRBD2. Trimming at V came to 7 bases and at J to 7 bases, leaving 7 bases not matched to a gene. This CDR3 comprises 13 residues. Per the germline V gene, CDR1 is MNHEY and CDR2 is SVGAGI.

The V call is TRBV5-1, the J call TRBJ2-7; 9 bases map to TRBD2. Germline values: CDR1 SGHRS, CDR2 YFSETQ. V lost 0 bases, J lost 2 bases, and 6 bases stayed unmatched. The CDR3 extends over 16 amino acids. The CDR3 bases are TGCGCCAGCAGCTTGGCCGAGGCTAGCGGGACCTACGAGCAGTACTTC. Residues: CASSLAEASGTYEQYF.

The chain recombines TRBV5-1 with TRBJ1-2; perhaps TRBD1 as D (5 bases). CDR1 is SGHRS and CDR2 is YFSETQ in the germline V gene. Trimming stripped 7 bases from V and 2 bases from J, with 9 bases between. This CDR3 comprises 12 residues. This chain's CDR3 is CASCPGNYGYTF. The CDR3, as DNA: TGCGCCAGCTGTCCAGGGAACTATGGCTACACCTTC.

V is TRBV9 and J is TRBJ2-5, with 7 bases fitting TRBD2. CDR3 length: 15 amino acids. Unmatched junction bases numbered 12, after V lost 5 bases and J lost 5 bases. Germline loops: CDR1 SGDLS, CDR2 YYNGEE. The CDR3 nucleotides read TGTGCCAGCAGTGCGAGAGGCGGGAGTATGGAGACCCAGTACTTC. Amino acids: CASSARGGSMETQYF.

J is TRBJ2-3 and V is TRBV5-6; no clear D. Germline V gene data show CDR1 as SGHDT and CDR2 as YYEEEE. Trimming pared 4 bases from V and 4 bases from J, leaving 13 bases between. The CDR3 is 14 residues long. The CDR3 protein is CASSLWASPDTQYF. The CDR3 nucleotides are TGTGCCAGCAGCCTCTGGGCATCACCAGATACGCAGTATTTT.

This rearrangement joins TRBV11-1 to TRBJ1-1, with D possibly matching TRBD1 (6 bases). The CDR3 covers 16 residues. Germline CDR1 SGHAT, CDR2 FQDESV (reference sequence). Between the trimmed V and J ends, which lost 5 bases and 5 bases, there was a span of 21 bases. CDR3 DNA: TGTGCCAGCAGCCCAGGGACATTTAAGTCAACAACTGAAGCTTTCTTT. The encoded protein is CASSPGTFKSTTEAFF. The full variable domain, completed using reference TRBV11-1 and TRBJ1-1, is EAEVAQSPRYKITEKSQAVAFWCDPISGHATLYWYRQILGQGPELLVQFQDESVVDDSQLPKDRFSAERLKGVDSTLKIQPAELGDSAMYLCASSPGTFKSTTEAFFGQGTRLTVV.

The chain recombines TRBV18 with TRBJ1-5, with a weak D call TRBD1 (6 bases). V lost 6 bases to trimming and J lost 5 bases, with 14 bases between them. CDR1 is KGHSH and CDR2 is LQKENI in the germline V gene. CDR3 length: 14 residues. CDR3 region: CASSHTGSHQPQHF. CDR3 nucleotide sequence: TGTGCCAGCTCTCATACAGGGTCCCATCAGCCCCAGCATTTT.

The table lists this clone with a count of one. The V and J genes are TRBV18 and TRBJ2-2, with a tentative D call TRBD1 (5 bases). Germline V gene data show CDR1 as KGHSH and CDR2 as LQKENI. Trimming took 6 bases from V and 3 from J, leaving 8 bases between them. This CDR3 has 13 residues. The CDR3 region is CASSPTDTGELFF. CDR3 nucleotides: TGTGCCAGCTCCCCGACAGACACCGGGGAGCTGTTTTTT.

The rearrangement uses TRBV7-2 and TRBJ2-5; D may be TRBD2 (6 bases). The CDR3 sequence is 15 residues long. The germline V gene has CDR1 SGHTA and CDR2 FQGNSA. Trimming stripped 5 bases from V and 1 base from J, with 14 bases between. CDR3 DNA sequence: TGTGCCAGCAGCGCCCGGGGGACGTTCCAAGAGACCCAGTACTTC. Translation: CASSARGTFQETQYF. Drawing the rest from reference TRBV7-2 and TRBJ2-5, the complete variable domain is GAGVSQSPSNKVTEKGKDVELRCDPISGHTALYWYRQSLGQGLEFLIYFQGNSAPDKSGLPSDRFSAERTGGSVSTLTIQRTQQEDSAVYLCASSARGTFQETQYFGPGTRLLVL.